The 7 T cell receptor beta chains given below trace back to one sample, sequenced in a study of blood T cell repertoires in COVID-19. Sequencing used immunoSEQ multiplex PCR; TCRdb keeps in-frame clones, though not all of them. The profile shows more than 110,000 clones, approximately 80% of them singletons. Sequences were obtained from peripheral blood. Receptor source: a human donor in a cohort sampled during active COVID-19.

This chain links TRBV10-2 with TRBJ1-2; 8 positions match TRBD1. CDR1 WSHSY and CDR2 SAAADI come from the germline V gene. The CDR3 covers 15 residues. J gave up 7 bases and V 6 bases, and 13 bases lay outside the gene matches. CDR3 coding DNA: TGCGCCAGCAGCGCCCGACAGGGGCCCTTGAGTGGCTACACCTTC. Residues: CASSARQGPLSGYTF.

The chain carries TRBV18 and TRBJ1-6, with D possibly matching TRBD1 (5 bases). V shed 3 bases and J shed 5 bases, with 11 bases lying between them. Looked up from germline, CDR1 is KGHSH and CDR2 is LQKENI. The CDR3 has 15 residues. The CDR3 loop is CASSPSGGNNSPLHF. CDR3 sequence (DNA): TGTGCCAGCTCACCCTCGGGGGGTAATAATTCACCCCTCCACTTT.

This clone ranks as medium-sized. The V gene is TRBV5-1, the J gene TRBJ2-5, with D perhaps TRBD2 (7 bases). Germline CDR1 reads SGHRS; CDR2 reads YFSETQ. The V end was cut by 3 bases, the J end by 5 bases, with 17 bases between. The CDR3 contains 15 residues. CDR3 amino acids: CASSSSAGAGETQYF. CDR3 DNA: TGCGCCAGCAGCTCCTCGGCGGGGGCGGGGGAGACCCAGTACTTC.

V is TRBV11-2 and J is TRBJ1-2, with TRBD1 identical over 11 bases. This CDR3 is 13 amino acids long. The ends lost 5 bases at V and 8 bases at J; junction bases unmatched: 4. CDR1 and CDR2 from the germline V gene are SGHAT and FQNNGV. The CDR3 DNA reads TGTGCCAGCAGCCCAAGGACAGGGGGCGGCTACACCTTC. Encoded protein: CASSPRTGGGYTF. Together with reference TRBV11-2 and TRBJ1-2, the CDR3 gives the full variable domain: EAGVAQSPRYKIIEKRQSVAFWCNPISGHATLYWYQQILGQGPKLLIQFQNNGVVDDSQLPKDRFSAERLKGVDSTLKIQPAKLEDSAVYLCASSPRTGGGYTFGSGTRLTVV.

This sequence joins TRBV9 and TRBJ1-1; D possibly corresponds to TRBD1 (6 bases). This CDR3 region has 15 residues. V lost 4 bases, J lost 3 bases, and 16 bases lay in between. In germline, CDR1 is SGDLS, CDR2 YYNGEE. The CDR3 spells CASSPSPRGHTEAFF. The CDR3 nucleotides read TGTGCCAGCAGCCCTTCCCCCAGGGGCCACACTGAAGCTTTCTTT.

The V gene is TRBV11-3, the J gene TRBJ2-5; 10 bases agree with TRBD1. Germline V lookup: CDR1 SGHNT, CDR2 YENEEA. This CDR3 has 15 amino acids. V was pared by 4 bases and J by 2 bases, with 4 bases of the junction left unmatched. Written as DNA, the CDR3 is TGTGCCAGCAGCTCTAGGACAGGGGGACAAGAGACCCAGTACTTC. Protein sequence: CASSSRTGGQETQYF.

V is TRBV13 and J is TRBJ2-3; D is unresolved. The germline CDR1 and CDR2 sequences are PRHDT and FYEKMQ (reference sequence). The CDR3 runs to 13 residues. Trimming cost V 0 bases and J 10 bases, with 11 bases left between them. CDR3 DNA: TGTGCCAGCAGCTTAGGGGGCCGAAGAGCGCAGTATTTT. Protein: CASSLGGRRAQYF.